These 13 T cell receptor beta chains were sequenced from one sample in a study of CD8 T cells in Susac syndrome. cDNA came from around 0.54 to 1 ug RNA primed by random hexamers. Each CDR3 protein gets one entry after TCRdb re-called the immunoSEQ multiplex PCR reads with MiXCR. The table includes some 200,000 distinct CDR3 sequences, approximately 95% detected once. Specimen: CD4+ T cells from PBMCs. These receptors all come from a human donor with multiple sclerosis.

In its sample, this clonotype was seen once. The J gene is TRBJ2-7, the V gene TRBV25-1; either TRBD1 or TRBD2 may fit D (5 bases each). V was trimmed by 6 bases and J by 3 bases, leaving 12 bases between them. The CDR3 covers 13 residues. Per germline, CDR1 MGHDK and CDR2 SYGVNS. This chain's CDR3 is CASSPRDRYEQYF. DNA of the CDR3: TGTGCCAGCAGCCCGAGGGACCGCTACGAGCAGTACTTC.

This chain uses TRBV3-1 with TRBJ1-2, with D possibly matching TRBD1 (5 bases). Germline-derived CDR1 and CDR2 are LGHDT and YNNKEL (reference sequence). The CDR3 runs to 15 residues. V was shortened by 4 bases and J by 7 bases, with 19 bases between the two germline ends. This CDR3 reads CASSPNGGGRGGYTF. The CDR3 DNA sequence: TGTGCCAGCAGCCCCAACGGGGGTGGAAGAGGTGGCTACACCTTC.

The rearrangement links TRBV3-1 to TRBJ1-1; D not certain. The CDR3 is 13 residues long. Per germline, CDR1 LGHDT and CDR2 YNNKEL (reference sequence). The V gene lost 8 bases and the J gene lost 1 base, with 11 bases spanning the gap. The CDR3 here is CASRRGWNTEAFF. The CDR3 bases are TGTGCCAGCCGGAGAGGGTGGAACACTGAAGCTTTCTTT.

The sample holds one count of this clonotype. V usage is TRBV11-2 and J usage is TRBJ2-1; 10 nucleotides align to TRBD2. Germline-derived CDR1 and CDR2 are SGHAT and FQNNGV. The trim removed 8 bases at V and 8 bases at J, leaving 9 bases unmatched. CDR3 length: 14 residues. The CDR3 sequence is CASRWASGGYEQFF. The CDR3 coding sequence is TGTGCCAGCCGTTGGGCTAGCGGGGGTTATGAGCAGTTCTTC.

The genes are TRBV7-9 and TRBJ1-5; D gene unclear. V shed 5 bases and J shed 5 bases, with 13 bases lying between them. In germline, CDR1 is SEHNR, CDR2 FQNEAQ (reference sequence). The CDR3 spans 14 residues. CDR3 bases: TGTGCCAGCAGCCCTTCTGCTTCAGATCAGCCCCAGCATTTT. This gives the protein CASSPSASDQPQHF.

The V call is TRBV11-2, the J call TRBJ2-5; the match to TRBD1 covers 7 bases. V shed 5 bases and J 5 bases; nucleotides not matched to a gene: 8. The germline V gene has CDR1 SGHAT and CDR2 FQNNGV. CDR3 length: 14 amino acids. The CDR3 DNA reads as TGTGCCAGCAGCAAGCGACAGGGAGTGGAGACCCAGTACTTC. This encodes CASSKRQGVETQYF. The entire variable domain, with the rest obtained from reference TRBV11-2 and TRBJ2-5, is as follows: EAGVAQSPRYKIIEKRQSVAFWCNPISGHATLYWYQQILGQGPKLLIQFQNNGVVDDSQLPKDRFSAERLKGVDSTLKIQPAKLEDSAVYLCASSKRQGVETQYFGPGTRLLVL.

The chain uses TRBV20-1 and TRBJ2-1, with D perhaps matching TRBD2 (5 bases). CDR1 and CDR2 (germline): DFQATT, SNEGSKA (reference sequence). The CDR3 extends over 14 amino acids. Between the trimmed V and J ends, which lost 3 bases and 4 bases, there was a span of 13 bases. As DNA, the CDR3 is TGCAGTGCTAGGCCAGCGGCCACTTACAATGAGCAGTTCTTC. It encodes CSARPAATYNEQFF.

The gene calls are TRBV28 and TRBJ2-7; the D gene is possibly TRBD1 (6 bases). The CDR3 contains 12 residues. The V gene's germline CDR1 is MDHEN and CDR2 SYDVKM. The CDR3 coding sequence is TGTGTGTCTGAAGGGGACACCCACGAGCAGTACTTC. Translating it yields CVSEGDTHEQYF.

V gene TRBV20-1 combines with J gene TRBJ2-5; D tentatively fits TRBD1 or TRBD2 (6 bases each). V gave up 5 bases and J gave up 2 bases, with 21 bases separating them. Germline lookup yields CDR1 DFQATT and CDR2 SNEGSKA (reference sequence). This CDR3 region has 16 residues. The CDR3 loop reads CSARDWRRDTQETQYF. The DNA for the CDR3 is TGCAGTGCTCGGGATTGGAGGAGGGACACTCAAGAGACCCAGTACTTC.

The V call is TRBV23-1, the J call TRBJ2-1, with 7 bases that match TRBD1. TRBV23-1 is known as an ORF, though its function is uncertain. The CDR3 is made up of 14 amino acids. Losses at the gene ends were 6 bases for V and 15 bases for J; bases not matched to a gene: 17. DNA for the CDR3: TGCGCCAGCAGCGGACAGGTCTTATTCTGGTGGCGGTTCTTC. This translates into CASSGQVLFWWRFF.

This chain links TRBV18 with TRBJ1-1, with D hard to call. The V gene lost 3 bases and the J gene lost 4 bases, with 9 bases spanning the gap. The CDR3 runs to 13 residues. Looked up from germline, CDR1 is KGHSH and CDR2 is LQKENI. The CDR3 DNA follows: TGTGCCAGCTCACCTGATCCGGGCACTGAAGCTTTCTTT. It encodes CASSPDPGTEAFF.

In DNA, the CDR3 is TGTGCCAGCAGGCCCAGCGGGGGGGCCTACAATGAGCAGTTCTTC. Translating gives CASRPSGGAYNEQFF. The chain links TRBV7-8 to TRBJ2-1; 10 bases map to TRBD2. Trimming took 6 bases from V and 2 from J; bases not matched to a gene: 4. The CDR3 sequence is 15 residues long. Germline CDR1 reads SGHVS; CDR2 reads FQNEAQ. Filled out from reference TRBV7-8 and TRBJ2-1, the complete variable domain reads GAGVSQSPRYKVAKRGQDVALRCDPISGHVSLFWYQQALGQGPEFLTYFQNEAQLDKSGLPSDRFFAERPEGSVSTLKIQRTQQEDSAVYLCASRPSGGAYNEQFFGPGTRLTVL.

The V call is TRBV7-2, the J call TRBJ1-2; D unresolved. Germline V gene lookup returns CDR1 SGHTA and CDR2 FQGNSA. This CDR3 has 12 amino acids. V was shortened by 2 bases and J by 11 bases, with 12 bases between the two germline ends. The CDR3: CASSLMGISYTF. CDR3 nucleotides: TGTGCCAGCAGCTTAATGGGAATTAGTTACACCTTC.